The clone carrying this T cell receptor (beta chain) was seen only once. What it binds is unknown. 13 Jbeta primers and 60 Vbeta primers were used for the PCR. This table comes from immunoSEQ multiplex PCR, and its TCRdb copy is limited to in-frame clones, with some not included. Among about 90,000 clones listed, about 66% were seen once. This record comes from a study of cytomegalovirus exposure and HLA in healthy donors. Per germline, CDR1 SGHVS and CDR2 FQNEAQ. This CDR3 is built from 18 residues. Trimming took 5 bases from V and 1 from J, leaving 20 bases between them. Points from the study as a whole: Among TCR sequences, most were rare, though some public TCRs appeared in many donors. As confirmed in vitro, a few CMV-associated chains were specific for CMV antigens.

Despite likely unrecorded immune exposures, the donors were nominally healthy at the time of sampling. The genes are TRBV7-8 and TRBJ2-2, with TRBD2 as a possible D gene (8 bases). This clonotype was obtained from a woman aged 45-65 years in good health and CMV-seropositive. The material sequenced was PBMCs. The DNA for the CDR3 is TGTGCCAGCAGCGCGACTCGGGGGGGGACAGTGAACACCGGGGAGCTGTTTTTT. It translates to CASSATRGGTVNTGELFF. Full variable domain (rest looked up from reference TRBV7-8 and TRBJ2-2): GAGVSQSPRYKVAKRGQDVALRCDPISGHVSLFWYQQALGQGPEFLTYFQNEAQLDKSGLPSDRFFAERPEGSVSTLKIQRTQQEDSAVYLCASSATRGGTVNTGELFFGEGSRLTVL.